This passage covers 17 T cell receptor beta chains from one sample sequenced in a study of shared clonotypes between healthy human individuals. Method: immunoSEQ multiplex PCR; TCRdb's copy keeps in-frame clones and lacks some. The table shows roughly 1,000,000 clones, with approximately 80% occurring only once. Sequencing was carried out using memory CD4+ T cells from PBMCs. The subset here: CD45RA-negative fraction. These receptors were taken from a man aged 18 to 35 in good health. Some clones in this sample may be carry-over from other donors' samples.

V is TRBV5-1 and J is TRBJ2-2; TRBD1 matches 12 bases. V lost 4 bases and J lost 6; bases outside the gene matches: 4. Per germline, CDR1 SGHRS and CDR2 YFSETQ. This CDR3 contains 15 residues. The CDR3 DNA sequence: TGCGCCAGCAGCGCGGGACAGGGGGCGTCCGGGGAGCTGTTTTTT. Translated: CASSAGQGASGELFF.

The chain combines TRBV5-4 with TRBJ2-2; possibly TRBD1 or TRBD2 for D (5 bases each). Per the germline V gene, CDR1 is SGHNT and CDR2 is YYREEE (reference sequence). The V end was cut by 4 bases, the J end by 2 bases, with 12 bases between. The CDR3 is 15 amino acids. Written as DNA, the CDR3 is TGTGCCAGCAGCGGACGGGGCGTCAACACCGGGGAGCTGTTTTTT. This translates into CASSGRGVNTGELFF.

This chain connects TRBV11-2 to TRBJ2-1, with 7 nucleotides matching TRBD2. The V gene end was trimmed by 5 bases and the J gene end by 2 bases; junction bases not matched to a gene: 12. The CDR3 consists of 17 residues. Germline-derived CDR1 and CDR2 are SGHAT and FQNNGV. CDR3 residues: CASSPGRGLRAYNEQFF. In nucleotides, the CDR3 is TGTGCCAGCAGCCCCGGGCGGGGGTTACGGGCCTACAATGAGCAGTTCTTC.

The chain has TRBV29-1 and TRBJ2-5, with D possibly being TRBD1 (6 bases). Between the trimmed V and J ends, which lost 3 bases and 0 bases, there was a span of 8 bases. Germline CDR1 SQVTM, CDR2 ANQGSEA. The CDR3 sequence is 13 residues long. The CDR3 loop reads CSVERTDQETQYF. Here the CDR3 DNA reads TGCAGCGTTGAGAGGACAGACCAAGAGACCCAGTACTTC.

The chain joins TRBV10-2 to TRBJ2-1; the D is unclear. With 8 bases removed from V and 1 base from J, the gap between germline ends came to 12 bases. The CDR3 spans 14 residues. The germline gives CDR1 WSHSY, CDR2 SAAADI. CDR3 sequence (DNA): TGCGCCAGCGCCCTAAGTAGTTCCTACAATGAGCAGTTCTTC. It codes for CASALSSSYNEQFF.

This clone was seen once. CDR3 amino acids: CATSRGVIQETQYF. The CDR3 nucleotides read TGTGCCACCAGCAGAGGGGTGATTCAAGAGACCCAGTACTTC. This chain uses TRBV15 with TRBJ2-5; D gene unclear. The V gene's germline CDR1 is LNHNV and CDR2 YYDKDF (reference sequence). V was cut by 1 base and J by 2 bases, with 8 bases left in between. This CDR3 spans 14 amino acids.

To note about this clone: Other DNA sequences of this sample code for an identical CDR3. The chain couples TRBV10-3 to TRBJ2-3, with a weak D call TRBD2 (6 bases). CDR3 length: 15 amino acids. Trimming left V 2 bases short and J 0 bases short, with 9 bases between. Germline V lookup: CDR1 ENHRY, CDR2 SYGVKD. The CDR3 bases are TGTGCCATCAGTGAGAATAGCGGAAGCACAGATACGCAGTATTTT. Translation gives CAISENSGSTDTQYF.

The CDR3: CASSPPSLAGSYEQYF. CDR3 in DNA: TGTGCCAGCTCACCACCATCCCTAGCGGGAAGCTACGAGCAGTACTTC. The J gene is TRBJ2-7, the V gene TRBV18, with 9 bases matching TRBD2. The J segment lost 3 bases and the V segment lost 0 bases, leaving 6 bases of the junction unmatched. This CDR3 has 16 residues. In germline, CDR1 is KGHSH, CDR2 LQKENI.

J is TRBJ2-1 and V is TRBV7-3, with a tentative D call TRBD1 (5 bases). This CDR3 is 14 amino acids long. Germline V gene lookup returns CDR1 SGHTA and CDR2 FQGTGA. The ends were cut back, 2 bases at V and 7 bases at J, with 12 bases in the middle. The chain's CDR3 is CASSLAGRGNEQFF. DNA for the CDR3: TGTGCCAGCAGCTTAGCAGGGCGAGGAAATGAGCAGTTCTTC.

This clone was found a few times. The chain joins TRBV20-1 to TRBJ1-1, with D perhaps TRBD1 (5 bases). Germline values: CDR1 DFQATT, CDR2 SNEGSKA (reference sequence). CDR3 length: 11 amino acids. Trimming took off 7 bases at V and 2 bases at J, with 8 bases between the two ends. CDR3 sequence: CSGRGNTEAFF. As DNA, the CDR3 is TGCAGTGGGAGGGGAAACACTGAAGCTTTCTTT.

The chain joins TRBV4-1 to TRBJ2-7; tentatively, D is TRBD2 (7 bases). Trimming removed 3 bases from V and 0 bases from J, with 15 bases in between. CDR1 and CDR2 from the germline V gene are MGHRA and YSYEKL. This CDR3 contains 16 residues. CDR3 DNA: TGCGCCAGCAGCCATAGGGGGGGCGCGGGCTCCTACGAGCAGTACTTC. It specifies CASSHRGGAGSYEQYF.

The rearrangement joins TRBV28 to TRBJ2-2; 7 bases are a match to TRBD1. The CDR3 is made up of 14 amino acids. Germline trimming cut 6 bases from V and 6 bases from J; bases unmatched to any gene: 7. Per the germline V gene, CDR1 is MDHEN and CDR2 is SYDVKM. CDR3 DNA: TGTGCCAGCAGAATAAACAGGGGACCCGGGGAGCTGTTTTTT. This translates into CASRINRGPGELFF. Together with reference TRBV28 and TRBJ2-2, the CDR3 gives the full variable domain: DVKVTQSSRYLVKRTGEKVFLECVQDMDHENMFWYRQDPGLGLRLIYFSYDVKMKEKGDIPEGYSVSREKKERFSLILESASTNQTSMYLCASRINRGPGELFFGEGSRLTVL.

This clone came up a few times. The rearrangement joins TRBV28 to TRBJ1-5; possibly TRBD1 for D (5 bases). Germline CDR1 and CDR2: MDHEN and SYDVKM. This CDR3 region has 16 residues. With 3 bases removed from V and 0 bases from J, the gap between germline ends came to 12 bases. Written as DNA, the CDR3 is TGTGCCAGCAGTTTTGGGGCAAGAAATAGCAATCAGCCCCAGCATTTT. This gives the protein CASSFGARNSNQPQHF.

V gene TRBV18 combines with J gene TRBJ2-3; 9 positions match TRBD2. J gave up 0 bases and V 1 base, and 5 bases lay outside the gene matches. CDR1 and CDR2 from the germline V gene are KGHSH and LQKENI. The CDR3 contains 17 residues. CDR3 in DNA: TGTGCCAGCTCACCACTGGGTAGCGGGAGTAGCACAGATACGCAGTATTTT. Amino acid sequence: CASSPLGSGSSTDTQYF.

The chain combines TRBV7-3 with TRBJ2-2; TRBD1 might be the D (6 bases). Germline CDR1 is SGHTA and CDR2 is FQGTGA. The V and J ends lost 5 bases and 0 bases respectively, with 10 bases between them. This CDR3 region has 15 residues. CDR3 amino acids: CASSADRSNTGELFF. In DNA, the CDR3 is TGTGCCAGCAGCGCCGACAGGTCGAACACCGGGGAGCTGTTTTTT.

V usage is TRBV28 and J usage is TRBJ2-3; a weak D match, TRBD1 (6 bases). V was clipped by 5 bases and J by 3 bases, with 24 bases between them. The length of the CDR3 is 18 residues. Looked up from germline, CDR1 is MDHEN and CDR2 is SYDVKM. CDR3 nucleotides: TGTGCCAGCAGTCCCGCCCTGGGGGCACCCCTACTAACAGATACGCAGTATTTT. This sequence encodes CASSPALGAPLLTDTQYF.

The CDR3 DNA follows: TGTGCCAGCAGCTTAGCTACTGGACTAGCGGGCCACGGTGGGGGATACGAGCAGTACTTC. Residues: CASSLATGLAGHGGGYEQYF. This chain uses TRBV7-8 with TRBJ2-7, with 11 bases that match TRBD2. CDR3 length: 20 amino acids. The V segment lost 0 bases and the J segment 4 bases; nucleotides outside the gene matches: 17. Per the germline V gene, CDR1 is SGHVS and CDR2 is FQNEAQ.